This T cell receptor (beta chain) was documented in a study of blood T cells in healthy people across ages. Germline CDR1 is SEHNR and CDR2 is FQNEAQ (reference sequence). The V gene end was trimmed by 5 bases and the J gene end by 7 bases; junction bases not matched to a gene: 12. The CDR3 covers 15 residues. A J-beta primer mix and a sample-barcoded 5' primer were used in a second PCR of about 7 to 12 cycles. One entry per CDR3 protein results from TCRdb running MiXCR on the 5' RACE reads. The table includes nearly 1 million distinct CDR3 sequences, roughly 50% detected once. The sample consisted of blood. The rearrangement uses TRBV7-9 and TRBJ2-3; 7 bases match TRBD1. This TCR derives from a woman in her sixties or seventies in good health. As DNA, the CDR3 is TGTGCCAGCAGCCCTACGGGACAGAAGGTTCATACGCAGTATTTT. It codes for CASSPTGQKVHTQYF.